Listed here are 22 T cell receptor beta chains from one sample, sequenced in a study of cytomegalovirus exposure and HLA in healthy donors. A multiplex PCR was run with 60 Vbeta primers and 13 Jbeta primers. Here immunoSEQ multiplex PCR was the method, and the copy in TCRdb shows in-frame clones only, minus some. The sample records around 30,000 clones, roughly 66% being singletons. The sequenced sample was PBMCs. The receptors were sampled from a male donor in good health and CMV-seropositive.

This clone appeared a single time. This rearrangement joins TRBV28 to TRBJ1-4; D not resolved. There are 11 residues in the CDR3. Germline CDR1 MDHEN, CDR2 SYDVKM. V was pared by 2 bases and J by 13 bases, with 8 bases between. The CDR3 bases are TGTGCCAGCAGTTTAGGAGGAAGACTGTTTTTT. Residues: CASSLGGRLFF.

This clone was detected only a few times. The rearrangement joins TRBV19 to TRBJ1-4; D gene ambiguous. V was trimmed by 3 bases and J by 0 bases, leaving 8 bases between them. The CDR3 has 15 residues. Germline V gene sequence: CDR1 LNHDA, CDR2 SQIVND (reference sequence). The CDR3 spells CASSIIATTNEKLFF. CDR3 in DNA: TGTGCCAGTAGTATCATAGCTACAACTAATGAAAAACTGTTTTTT.

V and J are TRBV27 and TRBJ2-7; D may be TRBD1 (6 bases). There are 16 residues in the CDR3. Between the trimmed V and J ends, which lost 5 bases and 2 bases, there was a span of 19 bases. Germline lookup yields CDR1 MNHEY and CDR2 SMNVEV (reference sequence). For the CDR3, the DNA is TGTGCCAGCAGTGGGATCAGGGGATACTCCCCCTACGAGCAGTACTTC. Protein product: CASSGIRGYSPYEQYF.

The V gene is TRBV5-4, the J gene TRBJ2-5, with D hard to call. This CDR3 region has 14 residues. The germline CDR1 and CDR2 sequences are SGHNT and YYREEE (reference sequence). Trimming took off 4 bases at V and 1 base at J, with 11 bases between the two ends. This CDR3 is CASSPVASQETQYF. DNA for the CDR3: TGTGCCAGCAGCCCGGTGGCTAGCCAAGAGACCCAGTACTTC. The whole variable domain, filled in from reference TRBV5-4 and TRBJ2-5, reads ETGVTQSPTHLIKTRGQQVTLRCSSQSGHNTVSWYQQALGQGPQFIFQYYREEENGRGNFPPRFSGLQFPNYSSELNVNALELDDSALYLCASSPVASQETQYFGPGTRLLVL.

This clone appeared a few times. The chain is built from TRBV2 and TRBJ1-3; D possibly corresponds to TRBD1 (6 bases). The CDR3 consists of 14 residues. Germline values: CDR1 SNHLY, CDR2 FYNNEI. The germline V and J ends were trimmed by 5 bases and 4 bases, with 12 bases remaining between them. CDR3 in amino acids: CASSLQGVGNTIYF. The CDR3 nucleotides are TGTGCCAGCAGTTTACAGGGTGTCGGAAACACCATATATTTT.

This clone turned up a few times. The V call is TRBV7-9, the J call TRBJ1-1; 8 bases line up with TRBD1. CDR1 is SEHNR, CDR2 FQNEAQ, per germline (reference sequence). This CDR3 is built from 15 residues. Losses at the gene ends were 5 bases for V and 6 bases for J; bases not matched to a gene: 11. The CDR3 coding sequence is TGTGCCAGCAGCGTCCGGGACAGGCCTTTCCCTGAAGCTTTCTTT. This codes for CASSVRDRPFPEAFF.

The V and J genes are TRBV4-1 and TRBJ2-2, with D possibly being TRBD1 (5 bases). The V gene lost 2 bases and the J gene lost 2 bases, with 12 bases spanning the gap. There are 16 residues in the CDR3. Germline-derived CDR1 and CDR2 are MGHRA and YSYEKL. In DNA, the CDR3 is TGCGCCAGCAGCCAAAGCAGGGCCTTAAACACCGGGGAGCTGTTTTTT. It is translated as CASSQSRALNTGELFF.

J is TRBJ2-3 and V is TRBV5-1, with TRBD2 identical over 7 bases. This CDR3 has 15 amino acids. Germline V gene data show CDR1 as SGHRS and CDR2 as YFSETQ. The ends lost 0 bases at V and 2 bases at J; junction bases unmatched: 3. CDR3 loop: CASSLEGLDTDTQYF. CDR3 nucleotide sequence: TGCGCCAGCAGCTTGGAAGGACTAGACACAGATACGCAGTATTTT.

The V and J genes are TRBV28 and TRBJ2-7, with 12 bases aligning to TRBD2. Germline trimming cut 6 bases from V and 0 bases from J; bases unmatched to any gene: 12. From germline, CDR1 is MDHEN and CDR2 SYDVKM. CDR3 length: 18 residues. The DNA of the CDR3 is TGTGCCAGCAGCATACTAGCGGGAGGTAAGGGTGACTCCTACGAGCAGTACTTC. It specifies CASSILAGGKGDSYEQYF.

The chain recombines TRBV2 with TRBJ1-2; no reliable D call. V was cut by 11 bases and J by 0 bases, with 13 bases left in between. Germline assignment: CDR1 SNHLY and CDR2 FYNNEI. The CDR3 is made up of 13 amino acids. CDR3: CASKSGTNYGYTF. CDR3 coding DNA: TGTGCCTCCAAATCCGGGACTAACTATGGCTACACCTTC.

The DNA of the CDR3 is TGTGCCAGCAGTTTATCGTGGACAGGGCCCTACGAGCAGTACTTC. It is translated as CASSLSWTGPYEQYF. The chain is built from TRBV27 and TRBJ2-7; 8 bases are a match to TRBD1. J was trimmed by 2 bases and V by 0 bases; bases with no gene match: 3. From germline, CDR1 is MNHEY and CDR2 SMNVEV (reference sequence). The CDR3 is made up of 15 amino acids.

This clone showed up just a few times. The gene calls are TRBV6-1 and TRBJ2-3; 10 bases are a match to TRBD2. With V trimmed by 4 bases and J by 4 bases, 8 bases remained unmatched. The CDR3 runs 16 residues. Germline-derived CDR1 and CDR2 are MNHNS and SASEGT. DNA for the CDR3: TGTGCCAGCAGTGGACAAAGCGGGGGGGGAGCAGATACGCAGTATTTT. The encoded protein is CASSGQSGGGADTQYF.

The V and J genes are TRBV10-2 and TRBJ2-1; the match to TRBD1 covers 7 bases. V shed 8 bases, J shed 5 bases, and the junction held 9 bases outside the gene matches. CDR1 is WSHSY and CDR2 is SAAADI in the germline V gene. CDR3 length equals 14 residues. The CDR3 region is CASQTGQGHNEQFF. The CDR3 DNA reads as TGCGCCAGCCAGACAGGGCAAGGACACAATGAGCAGTTCTTC.

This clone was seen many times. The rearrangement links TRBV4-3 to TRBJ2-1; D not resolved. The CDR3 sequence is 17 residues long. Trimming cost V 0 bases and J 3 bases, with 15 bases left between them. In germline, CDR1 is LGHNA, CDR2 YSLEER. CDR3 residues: CASSQDMIVLIYNEQFF. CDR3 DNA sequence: TGCGCCAGCAGCCAAGATATGATCGTACTCATCTACAATGAGCAGTTCTTC.

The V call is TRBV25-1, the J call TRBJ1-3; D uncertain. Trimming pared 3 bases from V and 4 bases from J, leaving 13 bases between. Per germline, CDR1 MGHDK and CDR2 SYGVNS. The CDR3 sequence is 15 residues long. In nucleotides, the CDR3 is TGTGCCAGCAGTGATTCCCGGACGGGGGGAAACACCATATATTTT. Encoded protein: CASSDSRTGGNTIYF.

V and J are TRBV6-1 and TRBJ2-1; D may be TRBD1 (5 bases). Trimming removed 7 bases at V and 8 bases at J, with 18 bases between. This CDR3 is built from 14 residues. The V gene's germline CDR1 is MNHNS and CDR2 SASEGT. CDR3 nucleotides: TGTGCCAGCACGGTGCAGGGAAGTGCAGATGAGCAGTTCTTC. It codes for CASTVQGSADEQFF.

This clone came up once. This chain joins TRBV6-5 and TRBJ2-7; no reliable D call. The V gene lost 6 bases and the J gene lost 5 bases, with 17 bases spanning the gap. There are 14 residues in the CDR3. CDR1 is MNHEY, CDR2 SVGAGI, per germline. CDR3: CASRRTASIDEQYF. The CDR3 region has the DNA TGTGCCAGCAGGAGAACAGCTTCCATCGACGAGCAGTACTTC.

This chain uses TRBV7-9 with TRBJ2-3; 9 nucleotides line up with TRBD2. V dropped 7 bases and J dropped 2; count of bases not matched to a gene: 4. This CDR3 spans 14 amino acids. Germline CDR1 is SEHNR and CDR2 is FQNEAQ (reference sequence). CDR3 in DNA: TGTGCCAGCATGCTAGCGGGAAACACAGATACGCAGTATTTT. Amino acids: CASMLAGNTDTQYF.

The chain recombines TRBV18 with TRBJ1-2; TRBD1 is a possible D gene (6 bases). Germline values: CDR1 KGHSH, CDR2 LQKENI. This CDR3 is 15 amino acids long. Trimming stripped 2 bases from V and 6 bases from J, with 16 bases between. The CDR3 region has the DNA TGTGCCAGCTCACCAGAAAGGACAGACTGGCATGGCTACACCTTC. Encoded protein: CASSPERTDWHGYTF.

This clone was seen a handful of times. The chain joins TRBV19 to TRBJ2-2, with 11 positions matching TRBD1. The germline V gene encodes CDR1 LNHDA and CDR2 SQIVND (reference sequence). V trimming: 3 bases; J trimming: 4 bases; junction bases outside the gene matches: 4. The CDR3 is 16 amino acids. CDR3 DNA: TGTGCCAGTAGTATTCGGACAGGGGGCGGCACCGGGGAGCTGTTTTTT. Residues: CASSIRTGGGTGELFF.

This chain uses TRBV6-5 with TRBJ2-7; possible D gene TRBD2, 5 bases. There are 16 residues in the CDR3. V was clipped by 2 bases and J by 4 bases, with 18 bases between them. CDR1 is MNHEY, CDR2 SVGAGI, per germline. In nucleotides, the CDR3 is TGTGCCAGCAGTTACGCCACTCCCGGGGTCAATTACGAGCAGTACTTC. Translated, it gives CASSYATPGVNYEQYF.

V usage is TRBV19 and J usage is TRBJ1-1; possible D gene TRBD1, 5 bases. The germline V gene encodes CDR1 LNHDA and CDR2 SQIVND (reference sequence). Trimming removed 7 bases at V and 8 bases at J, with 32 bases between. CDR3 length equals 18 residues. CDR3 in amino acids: CASMAGFGDSAGLREAFF. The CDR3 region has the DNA TGTGCCAGTATGGCCGGTTTTGGGGACTCCGCAGGTTTACGCGAAGCTTTCTTT.